A single TCR beta chain is shown here with its context. What it binds is not known. Donors were healthy HIV-negative adults without recent acute infections or vaccinations. The sorted-subset replicate PCRs were given approximately 190 ng DNA, which is 30,000 to 35,000 T cell genomes. The assay was immunoSEQ multiplex PCR, and TCRdb's table has in-frame clones only and misses some. Found here are roughly 1,000,000 clones, more than 75% of them singletons; the top ten hold 0.6% to 0.75%. V trimming: 5 bases; J trimming: 5 bases; junction bases outside the gene matches: 7. The V gene's germline CDR1 is MNHEY and CDR2 SMNVEV (reference sequence). The CDR3 is 16 amino acids. This entry is derived from a study of shared clonotypes between healthy human individuals. Study observations and caveats: Non-shared clonotypes displayed generation probabilities falling below those of clonotypes present in all four donors.

The material sequenced was memory CD4+ T cells from PBMCs. The subset is: CD45RA-negative fraction. The V and J genes are TRBV27 and TRBJ2-1, with TRBD2 matching over 12 bases. This clonotype was obtained from a young man in good health. Some clones in this sample may be carry-over from other donors' samples. The CDR3 DNA sequence: TGTGCCAGCAGTACGAGGACTAGCGGGGTCAACAATGAGCAGTTCTTC. This sequence encodes CASSTRTSGVNNEQFF.